This entry lists 30 T cell receptor beta chains sequenced from one sample in a study of blood T cell repertoires in COVID-19. Sequencing was performed with immunoSEQ multiplex PCR; in TCRdb, only in-frame clones are kept and a portion is missing. Among approximately 220,000 clones listed, less than 85% were seen once. Sequencing was performed on PBMCs or T cells enriched from blood (not recorded which). Every receptor here comes from a man aged 35 to 55 who had recovered from COVID-19.

CDR3 amino acids: CAWSAGFYGYTF. For the CDR3, the DNA is TGTGCCTGGAGTGCCGGGTTTTACGGCTACACCTTC. The genes are TRBV30 and TRBJ1-2, with no clear D. The length of the CDR3 is 12 residues. Germline V gives CDR1 GTSNPN, CDR2 SVGIG (reference sequence). The V end was cut by 1 base, the J end by 8 bases, with 11 bases between.

The rearrangement uses TRBV7-3 and TRBJ2-1, with TRBD2 matching 7 bases. Germline V gene lookup returns CDR1 SGHTA and CDR2 FQGTGA. With V trimmed by 5 bases and J by 7 bases, 23 bases remained unmatched. This CDR3 has 19 residues. CDR3 residues: CASSPLMSSGLAQGNEQFF. The CDR3 DNA follows: TGTGCCAGCAGCCCCTTGATGAGTAGCGGGCTCGCTCAAGGGAATGAGCAGTTCTTC.

The chain combines TRBV3-1 (or the pseudogene TRBV3-2) with TRBJ1-2, with no clear D. V gave up 5 bases and J gave up 0 bases, with 10 bases separating them. Germline values: CDR1 LGHDT, CDR2 YNNKEL (reference sequence). This CDR3 comprises 14 residues. The CDR3 reads CASSMREANYGYTF. The CDR3 nucleotides read TGTGCCAGCAGCATGAGGGAAGCTAACTATGGCTACACCTTC.

The chain employs TRBV29-1 and TRBJ1-1; the D is unclear. Deletions cut 4 bases from V and 1 base from J, with 7 bases between. Germline assignment: CDR1 SQVTM and CDR2 ANQGSEA. The CDR3 consists of 12 residues. The DNA for the CDR3 is TGCAGCGTTGTACAGTCGAACACTGAAGCTTTCTTT. It is translated as CSVVQSNTEAFF.

The rearrangement uses TRBV7-2 and TRBJ1-3; D might be TRBD1 (6 bases). The length of the CDR3 is 16 residues. V gave up 1 base and J gave up 0 bases, with 10 bases separating them. CDR1 is SGHTA, CDR2 FQGNSA, per germline. The CDR3 bases are TGTGCCAGCAGCTTAGTTCAGGACAGCTCTGGAAACACCATATATTTT. Translated, it gives CASSLVQDSSGNTIYF.

This clone was picked up one time. V usage is TRBV5-1 and J usage is TRBJ1-1; D remains unclear. Trimming cost V 1 base and J 1 base, with 11 bases left between them. The CDR3 is made up of 15 amino acids. Per the germline V gene, CDR1 is SGHRS and CDR2 is YFSETQ. DNA of the CDR3: TGCGCCAGCAGCTTGCAGCGCAGCCCGAACACTGAAGCTTTCTTT. Encoded protein: CASSLQRSPNTEAFF.

The rearrangement joins TRBV30 to TRBJ1-1; D remains ambiguous. Trimming pared 0 bases from V and 1 base from J, leaving 9 bases between. Germline V lookup: CDR1 GTSNPN, CDR2 SVGIG (reference sequence). This CDR3 has 14 residues. DNA of the CDR3: TGTGCCTGGAGTGTATCTGTGCGGAACACTGAAGCTTTCTTT. It specifies CAWSVSVRNTEAFF. Based on the CDR3 plus reference TRBV30 and TRBJ1-1, the full variable domain is SQTIHQWPATLVQPVGSPLSLECTVEGTSNPNLYWYRQAAGRGLQLLFYSVGIGQISSEVPQNLSASRPQDRQFILSSKKLLLSDSGFYLCAWSVSVRNTEAFFGQGTRLTVV.

The genes are TRBV6-5 and TRBJ2-7; D possibly corresponds to TRBD2 (6 bases). Germline V lookup: CDR1 MNHEY, CDR2 SVGAGI. This CDR3 spans 11 amino acids. Trimming removed 6 bases from V and 6 bases from J, with 9 bases in between. Written as DNA, the CDR3 is TGTGCCAGCAGCGGGGGTTTCGAGCAGTACTTC. Its protein is CASSGGFEQYF.

This chain uses TRBV5-1 with TRBJ2-7, with D tentatively TRBD1 (5 bases). The CDR3 loop spans 14 amino acids. V gave up 0 bases and J gave up 3 bases, with 10 bases separating them. CDR1 is SGHRS, CDR2 YFSETQ, per germline. In DNA, the CDR3 is TGCGCCAGCAGCTTGGCCGACAGCTTCTACGAGCAGTACTTC. Its protein is CASSLADSFYEQYF.

The chain employs TRBV25-1 and TRBJ2-7; 9 nucleotides match TRBD1. V was clipped by 4 bases and J by 2 bases; unmatched bases: 3. CDR3 length: 14 amino acids. The germline gives CDR1 MGHDK, CDR2 SYGVNS. The CDR3 DNA is TGTGCCAGCAGTGGACAGGGGGTGACCTACGAGCAGTACTTC. Translating gives CASSGQGVTYEQYF.

CDR3 region: CASSERRLNQPQHF. In DNA, the CDR3 is TGCGCCAGCAGTGAGCGGCGGCTCAATCAGCCCCAGCATTTT. V and J are TRBV10-2 and TRBJ1-5; D remains unclear. The germline gives CDR1 WSHSY, CDR2 SAAADI. The V gene lost 2 bases and the J gene lost 3 bases, with 8 bases spanning the gap. The CDR3 covers 14 residues.

The rearrangement links TRBV5-1 to TRBJ2-5; 10 bases are a match to TRBD1. Germline V gene sequence: CDR1 SGHRS, CDR2 YFSETQ. This CDR3 has 15 residues. The ends lost 3 bases at V and 3 bases at J; junction bases unmatched: 5. As DNA, the CDR3 is TGCGCCAGCAGCTACGGGACAGGGGTTAAAGAGACCCAGTACTTC. It encodes CASSYGTGVKETQYF.

The rearrangement uses TRBV6-1 and TRBJ2-3, with D unclear. Germline assignment: CDR1 MNHNS and CDR2 SASEGT. The CDR3 runs to 14 residues. The germline V and J ends were trimmed by 1 base and 4 bases, with 9 bases remaining between them. CDR3 residues: CASSEEDGPDTQYF. The CDR3 coding sequence is TGTGCCAGCAGTGAAGAGGATGGGCCAGATACGCAGTATTTT.

In this sample, this clone turned up a few times. This CDR3 is also generated by other DNA sequences in the sample. V is TRBV19 and J is TRBJ2-7; D unclear. Between the trimmed V and J ends, which lost 3 bases and 6 bases, there was a span of 9 bases. Germline assignment: CDR1 LNHDA and CDR2 SQIVND (reference sequence). The CDR3 is 12 residues long. The CDR3 DNA reads as TGTGCCAGTAGTATTTTAGGCGGCGAGCAGTACTTC. Translated, it gives CASSILGGEQYF.

The J gene is TRBJ2-7, the V gene TRBV14, with D possibly matching TRBD1 (6 bases). Trimming cost V 0 bases and J 0 bases, with 12 bases left between them. Germline CDR1 and CDR2: SGHDN and FVKESK. The CDR3 loop spans 16 amino acids. This CDR3 reads CASSQDYRDPSYEQYF. CDR3 nucleotides: TGTGCCAGCAGCCAAGATTACAGGGACCCCTCCTACGAGCAGTACTTC.

The J gene is TRBJ2-7, the V gene TRBV7-3; D possibly corresponds to TRBD2 (5 bases). This CDR3 is built from 14 residues. V shed 5 bases and J shed 2 bases, with 13 bases lying between them. Germline V lookup: CDR1 SGHTA, CDR2 FQGTGA. CDR3 coding DNA: TGTGCCAGCAGCGCGACTAACCCACCCTACGAGCAGTACTTC. This codes for CASSATNPPYEQYF.

The chain recombines TRBV30 with TRBJ2-2; 10 bases map to TRBD1. The V and J ends lost 2 bases and 3 bases, in that order; junction bases with no gene match: 3. There are 15 residues in the CDR3. The V gene's germline CDR1 is GTSNPN and CDR2 SVGIG (reference sequence). This CDR3 reads CAWSFGQGDTGELFF. The DNA for the CDR3 is TGTGCCTGGAGTTTTGGACAGGGGGACACCGGGGAGCTGTTTTTT.

The V gene is TRBV7-6, the J gene TRBJ2-7; TRBD2 is a possible D gene (6 bases). Germline V gives CDR1 SGHVS, CDR2 FNYEAQ. The germline V and J ends were trimmed by 5 bases and 5 bases, with 10 bases remaining between them. The CDR3 length is 12 residues. The chain's CDR3 is CASSPLANEQYF. In nucleotides, the CDR3 is TGTGCCAGCAGCCCGCTAGCGAACGAGCAGTACTTC.

The chain is built from TRBV19 and TRBJ2-4; 8 positions agree with TRBD1. The J segment lost 2 bases and the V segment lost 5 bases, leaving 8 bases of the junction unmatched. CDR1 is LNHDA and CDR2 is SQIVND in the germline V gene (reference sequence). The CDR3 runs 16 residues. CDR3 DNA: TGTGCCAGTAGTTACGGACAGGGTCGGACCAAAAACATTCAGTACTTC. Translation gives CASSYGQGRTKNIQYF.

The rearrangement uses TRBV4-1 and TRBJ1-5; the D is unclear. The V gene lost 0 bases and the J gene lost 7 bases, with 31 bases spanning the gap. Germline V lookup: CDR1 MGHRA, CDR2 YSYEKL. The CDR3 is made up of 21 amino acids. CDR3 sequence: CASSQELFLFVTEPLRQPQHF. CDR3 bases: TGCGCCAGCAGCCAAGAGCTCTTTCTTTTCGTGACCGAGCCCCTGCGGCAGCCCCAGCATTTT.

This clone was found a few times. This chain connects TRBV7-2 to TRBJ2-5; perhaps TRBD2 as D (5 bases). The germline V gene has CDR1 SGHTA and CDR2 FQGNSA. With 1 base removed from V and 5 bases from J, the gap between germline ends came to 17 bases. The CDR3 is made up of 16 amino acids. In nucleotides, the CDR3 is TGTGCCAGCAGCTTAGTCGGCATCAGAGGGCGGGAGACCCAGTACTTC. Translating it yields CASSLVGIRGRETQYF.

This clone came up once. DNA of the CDR3: TGTGCCAGCAGCTATAGCGGGAGGGTCGGCTCTGGGGCCAACGTCCTGACTTTC. Residues: CASSYSGRVGSGANVLTF. The chain joins TRBV5-6 to TRBJ2-6; 11 bases align to TRBD2. The V segment lost 3 bases and the J segment 0 bases; nucleotides outside the gene matches: 5. CDR3 length: 18 amino acids. Germline loops: CDR1 SGHDT, CDR2 YYEEEE. Variable domain in full (rest from reference TRBV5-6 and TRBJ2-6): DAGVTQSPTHLIKTRGQQVTLRCSPKSGHDTVSWYQQALGQGPQFIFQYYEEEERQRGNFPDRFSGHQFPNYSSELNVNALLLGDSALYLCASSYSGRVGSGANVLTFGAGSRLTVL.

The CDR3 sequence: CSASSLWTGESQPQHF. As DNA, the CDR3 is TGCAGTGCTAGTTCCTTATGGACAGGGGAGAGCCAGCCCCAGCATTTT. The rearrangement joins TRBV20-1 to TRBJ1-5; 9 nucleotides align to TRBD1. CDR3 length: 16 amino acids. V lost 3 bases and J lost 7; bases outside the gene matches: 13. Germline V gene sequence: CDR1 DFQATT, CDR2 SNEGSKA (reference sequence).

The J gene is TRBJ1-5, the V gene TRBV6-5, with a tentative D call TRBD1 (5 bases). Germline V gives CDR1 MNHEY, CDR2 SVGAGI. This CDR3 region has 15 residues. Trimming stripped 0 bases from V and 3 bases from J, with 9 bases between. CDR3 protein: CASSYSIGANQPQHF. CDR3 bases: TGTGCCAGCAGTTACTCGATAGGGGCCAATCAGCCCCAGCATTTT.

This clone was counted a single time. The chain has TRBV5-1 and TRBJ1-4; tentatively, D is TRBD1 (6 bases). Germline V CDR1 and CDR2: SGHRS, YFSETQ. The CDR3 spans 16 residues. Between the trimmed V and J ends, which lost 4 bases and 6 bases, there was a span of 19 bases. The CDR3 coding sequence is TGCGCCAGCAGCATCCCGGTCGGGGGGCAGGATGAAAAACTGTTTTTT. This codes for CASSIPVGGQDEKLFF.

V gene TRBV10-3 combines with J gene TRBJ2-1, with TRBD2 identical over 8 bases. The CDR3 runs to 13 residues. The trim removed 4 bases at V and 5 bases at J, leaving 1 base unmatched. Germline V gives CDR1 ENHRY, CDR2 SYGVKD. The CDR3 bases are TGTGCCATCAGTGCACTAGCGGACAATGAGCAGTTCTTC. It is translated as CAISALADNEQFF.

The genes are TRBV7-3 and TRBJ1-1; 7 bases are shared with TRBD1. CDR1 is SGHTA, CDR2 FQGTGA, per germline. Trimming took 5 bases from V and 5 from J; bases not matched to a gene: 2. This CDR3 has 12 amino acids. The CDR3: CASSQGGTEAFF. The CDR3 DNA reads TGTGCCAGCAGCCAGGGGGGAACTGAAGCTTTCTTT.

The rearrangement uses TRBV13 and TRBJ2-7, with TRBD1 matching 7 bases. Germline CDR1 reads PRHDT; CDR2 reads FYEKMQ (reference sequence). The CDR3 consists of 14 residues. V was pared by 4 bases and J by 0 bases, with 3 bases of the junction left unmatched. The CDR3 DNA reads TGTGCCAGCAGCTCCCGGGACAGCTCCTACGAGCAGTACTTC. This translates into CASSSRDSSYEQYF.

The J gene is TRBJ2-1, the V gene TRBV27, with D perhaps TRBD2 (5 bases). Trimming took off 3 bases at V and 6 bases at J, with 12 bases between the two ends. This CDR3 is built from 14 residues. Germline CDR1 reads MNHEY; CDR2 reads SMNVEV (reference sequence). The CDR3 DNA sequence: TGTGCCAGCAGTTTCCGGACTGGCCGCAATGAGCAGTTCTTC. Its protein product is CASSFRTGRNEQFF.

The J gene is TRBJ2-7, the V gene TRBV18; 10 bases map to TRBD1. V shed 0 bases and J 2 bases; nucleotides not matched to a gene: 28. This CDR3 has 24 residues. Germline V gene lookup returns CDR1 KGHSH and CDR2 LQKENI. The CDR3 region has the DNA TGTGCCAGCTCACCACCTTCCTCTCGTCGAATACATATCACGACAGGGGGCGATCCCTACGAGCAGTACTTC. It encodes CASSPPSSRRIHITTGGDPYEQYF.